The 23 T cell receptor beta chains listed next were all sequenced from one sample in a study of blood T cell repertoires in COVID-19. Here immunoSEQ multiplex PCR was the method, and the copy in TCRdb shows in-frame clones only, minus some. The table includes over 45,000 clones, about 86% detected once. Material: peripheral blood. All receptors derive from a woman older than 75 with acute or convalescent COVID-19.

This chain links TRBV10-3 with TRBJ1-2; a weak D match, TRBD1 (6 bases). Trimming took off 5 bases at V and 1 base at J, with 11 bases between the two ends. The CDR3 consists of 14 residues. CDR1 and CDR2 (germline): ENHRY, SYGVKD. In DNA form, the CDR3 reads TGTGCCATCAGTACGACAGGTGTTAACTATGGCTACACCTTC. This gives the protein CAISTTGVNYGYTF.

The chain couples TRBV4-1 to TRBJ1-6; 9 bases fit TRBD1. The junction had 6 bases not matched to a gene; V was cut back by 3 bases and J by 9 bases. This CDR3 is 15 amino acids long. CDR1 MGHRA and CDR2 YSYEKL come from the germline V gene. CDR3 sequence: CASSQVGQGISPLHF. The DNA for the CDR3 is TGCGCCAGCAGCCAGGTCGGACAGGGGATTTCACCCCTCCACTTT.

V is TRBV7-8 and J is TRBJ2-6; possible D gene TRBD2, 7 bases. Germline CDR1 is SGHVS and CDR2 is FQNEAQ. The CDR3 contains 16 residues. The germline V and J ends were trimmed by 1 base and 3 bases, with 10 bases remaining between them. CDR3 sequence reads: CASSLEGGLGANVLTF. The CDR3 region has the DNA TGTGCCAGCAGCTTAGAGGGGGGGCTTGGGGCCAACGTCCTGACTTTC.

The chain links TRBV24-1 to TRBJ2-5; TRBD1 agrees at 8 bases. With V trimmed by 3 bases and J by 5 bases, 10 bases remained unmatched. Germline-derived CDR1 and CDR2 are KGHDR and SFDVKD. CDR3 length equals 16 residues. The CDR3 is CATSDPGQGRSETQYF. CDR3 nucleotide sequence: TGTGCCACCAGTGATCCCGGACAGGGAAGATCGGAGACCCAGTACTTC.

The rearrangement uses TRBV18 and TRBJ1-6; TRBD1 is a possible D gene (5 bases). Trimming left V 0 bases short and J 0 bases short, with 6 bases between. There are 16 residues in the CDR3. The V gene's germline CDR1 is KGHSH and CDR2 LQKENI. The CDR3: CASSPPGASYNSPLHF. CDR3 in DNA: TGTGCCAGCTCACCACCTGGGGCCTCCTATAATTCACCCCTCCACTTT. Full variable domain (remainder filled in from reference TRBV18 and TRBJ1-6): NAGVMQNPRHLVRRRGQEARLRCSPMKGHSHVYWYRQLPEEGLKFMVYLQKENIIDESGMPKERFSAEFPKEGPSILRIQQVVRGDSAAYFCASSPPGASYNSPLHFGNGTRLTVT.

The V and J genes are TRBV7-6 and TRBJ2-1; 10 bases are shared with TRBD2. With V trimmed by 8 bases and J by 7 bases, 8 bases remained unmatched. Germline V gene data show CDR1 as SGHVS and CDR2 as FNYEAQ. The CDR3 consists of 14 residues. The CDR3 DNA reads TGTGCCAGCTGCCTAGCGGGGGCGGAAAATGAGCAGTTCTTC. Its protein product is CASCLAGAENEQFF.

This clone appeared a single time. The V gene is TRBV10-2, the J gene TRBJ1-5; 10 positions match TRBD1. There are 15 residues in the CDR3. With 6 bases clipped from V and 5 bases from J, the junction kept 7 bases outside the gene matches. Per the germline V gene, CDR1 is WSHSY and CDR2 is SAAADI. The CDR3 nucleotides are TGCGCCAGCAGCTCGGGACAGGGGCCTGATCAGCCCCAGCATTTT. The encoded protein is CASSSGQGPDQPQHF.

The V call is TRBV19, the J call TRBJ2-5; D is perhaps TRBD2 (6 bases). CDR3 length: 19 residues. The germline V and J ends were trimmed by 5 bases and 1 base, with 26 bases remaining between them. CDR1 LNHDA and CDR2 SQIVND come from the germline V gene (reference sequence). The CDR3 region is CASSVHRGGDSPLQETQYF. Written as DNA, the CDR3 is TGTGCCAGTAGTGTACATCGGGGAGGAGACAGCCCTCTCCAAGAGACCCAGTACTTC. The whole variable domain, remainder taken from reference TRBV19 and TRBJ2-5, is DGGITQSPKYLFRKEGQNVTLSCEQNLNHDAMYWYRQDPGQGLRLIYYSQIVNDFQKGDIAEGYSVSREKKESFPLTVTSAQKNPTAFYLCASSVHRGGDSPLQETQYFGPGTRLLVL.

The chain has TRBV11-3 and TRBJ2-1; 10 nucleotides match TRBD1. The CDR3 loop spans 15 amino acids. The germline gives CDR1 SGHNT, CDR2 YENEEA. The J segment lost 5 bases and the V segment lost 4 bases, leaving 5 bases of the junction unmatched. In DNA, the CDR3 is TGTGCCAGCAGCTCCGGGACAGGGGTCCACAATGAGCAGTTCTTC. Translating it yields CASSSGTGVHNEQFF.

The chain links TRBV24-1 to TRBJ2-1; 8 bases are shared with TRBD2. J lost 5 bases, V lost 2 bases, and 4 bases had no gene match. This CDR3 contains 15 residues. Germline CDR1 and CDR2: KGHDR and SFDVKD. In DNA form, the CDR3 reads TGTGCCACCAGTGATTCGGGGGGGAGGAACAATGAGCAGTTCTTC. Amino acids: CATSDSGGRNNEQFF.

This clone came up once. The V and J genes are TRBV15 and TRBJ2-1, with TRBD2 as a possible D gene (5 bases). This CDR3 is 18 amino acids long. The germline V gene encodes CDR1 LNHNV and CDR2 YYDKDF (reference sequence). Trimming shortened V by 0 bases and J by 0 bases, and 15 bases separated the two germline ends. The CDR3 DNA reads TGTGCCACCAGCAGAGATTCCTTCGGGAAGAGCTCCTACAATGAGCAGTTCTTC. Translating it yields CATSRDSFGKSSYNEQFF.

The chain couples TRBV5-1 to TRBJ2-7, with a tentative D call TRBD2 (6 bases). Germline V gene data show CDR1 as SGHRS and CDR2 as YFSETQ. The V gene lost 0 bases and the J gene lost 3 bases, with 10 bases spanning the gap. The CDR3 spans 14 residues. CDR3 region: CASSLVGGDYEQYF. CDR3 in DNA: TGCGCCAGCAGCTTGGTGGGGGGAGACTACGAGCAGTACTTC. The entire variable domain, with the rest obtained from reference TRBV5-1 and TRBJ2-7, is as follows: KAGVTQTPRYLIKTRGQQVTLSCSPISGHRSVSWYQQTPGQGLQFLFEYFSETQRNKGNFPGRFSGRQFSNSRSEMNVSTLELGDSALYLCASSLVGGDYEQYFGPGTRLTVT.

This clone was recorded a few times. The chain couples TRBV2 to TRBJ1-2, with D possibly being TRBD1 (6 bases). Trimming took 9 bases from V and 7 from J, leaving 18 bases between them. The CDR3 is made up of 13 amino acids. Germline CDR1 is SNHLY and CDR2 is FYNNEI. The CDR3 DNA follows: TGTGCCAGTTCGACAGGTGGCATGGGTGGCTACACCTTC. This codes for CASSTGGMGGYTF.

The chain employs TRBV4-2 and TRBJ1-5; D possibly corresponds to TRBD1 (5 bases). This CDR3 is built from 13 residues. V shed 4 bases and J shed 7 bases, with 11 bases lying between them. Germline V gene sequence: CDR1 LGHNA, CDR2 YNFKEQ. CDR3 sequence (DNA): TGTGCCAGCAGCCCGTCCCAGGGACAGCCCCAGCATTTT. This codes for CASSPSQGQPQHF.

The rearrangement links TRBV12-3 or TRBV12-4 to TRBJ2-7; D gene unclear. Trimming removed 3 bases from V and 4 bases from J, with 4 bases in between. The CDR3 consists of 11 residues. DNA for the CDR3: TGTGCCAGCAGTTTCTCGTACGAGCAGTACTTC. Translated, it gives CASSFSYEQYF.

V usage is TRBV6-5 and J usage is TRBJ2-7; tentatively, D is TRBD2 (5 bases). Trimming removed 5 bases at V and 4 bases at J, with 15 bases between. Germline CDR1 reads MNHEY; CDR2 reads SVGAGI. The CDR3 totals 14 residues. The CDR3 sequence is CASSNDGGSYEQYF. The CDR3 DNA reads as TGTGCCAGCAGTAACGACGGAGGATCTTACGAGCAGTACTTC.

The chain carries TRBV19 and TRBJ1-4, with a weak D call TRBD1 (5 bases). The CDR3 is 14 residues long. The V end lost 3 bases, the J end lost 8 bases, and 13 bases lay between the germline ends. Germline CDR1 LNHDA, CDR2 SQIVND (reference sequence). For the CDR3, the DNA is TGTGCCAGTAGTATGCAGGGTGGTGGAGAAAAACTGTTTTTT. Translation gives CASSMQGGGEKLFF.

The rearrangement uses TRBV5-5 and TRBJ2-5, with D possibly matching TRBD1 (5 bases). V lost 3 bases, J lost 4 bases, and 16 bases lay in between. CDR3 size: 15 residues. Germline V gives CDR1 SGHKS, CDR2 YYEKEE (reference sequence). CDR3 loop: CASSSSRPQGETQYF. The CDR3 region has the DNA TGTGCCAGCAGCTCTTCTAGGCCTCAGGGAGAGACCCAGTACTTC.

The CDR3 region has the DNA TGCAGCGTCGCGTACGGACAGGGGGGCTATGGCTACACCTTC. As protein: CSVAYGQGGYGYTF. This chain uses TRBV29-1 with TRBJ1-2, with 10 bases lining up with TRBD1. The CDR3 loop spans 14 amino acids. The junction had 8 bases not matched to a gene; V was cut back by 6 bases and J by 4 bases. Germline-derived CDR1 and CDR2 are SQVTM and ANQGSEA.

The V and J genes are TRBV6-5 and TRBJ2-1; no definite D call. The germline V gene has CDR1 MNHEY and CDR2 SVGAGI. Trimming removed 6 bases from V and 2 bases from J, with 11 bases in between. This CDR3 spans 14 amino acids. DNA of the CDR3: TGTGCCAGCAGCAGGCAATCCACCTACAATGAGCAGTTCTTC. Residues: CASSRQSTYNEQFF.

The chain couples TRBV30 to TRBJ2-3; TRBD2 agrees at 12 bases. Germline assignment: CDR1 GTSNPN and CDR2 SVGIG (reference sequence). The CDR3 extends over 16 amino acids. Trimming took 1 base from V and 0 from J; bases not matched to a gene: 2. The DNA for the CDR3 is TGTGCCTGGAGTGAACTAGCGGGGGGTAGCACAGATACGCAGTATTTT. Residues: CAWSELAGGSTDTQYF.

A single count supports this clone. The chain carries TRBV18 and TRBJ1-5; 9 nucleotides line up with TRBD1. The CDR3 extends over 16 amino acids. Germline V lookup: CDR1 KGHSH, CDR2 LQKENI. Unmatched junction bases numbered 3, after V lost 3 bases and J lost 0 bases. In nucleotides, the CDR3 is TGTGCCAGCTCACCGCGGACAGGGGTTAGCAATCAGCCCCAGCATTTT. This gives the protein CASSPRTGVSNQPQHF.

This rearrangement joins TRBV6-5 to TRBJ1-5; D gene uncertain. V lost 6 bases and J lost 6, with 9 bases in between. The CDR3 covers 12 residues. Per germline, CDR1 MNHEY and CDR2 SVGAGI. The CDR3 DNA sequence: TGTGCCAGCAGCATCCCGGGTCAGCCCCAGCATTTT. This sequence encodes CASSIPGQPQHF.